A single sample is the source of the 18 T cell receptor beta chains below, sequenced in a study of cytomegalovirus exposure and HLA in healthy donors. Sequencing was performed with immunoSEQ multiplex PCR; in TCRdb, only in-frame clones are kept and a portion is missing. The sample lists 200,000 or so clones, 80% to 90% seen once, with around an eighth in the top ten. Sequencing input: PBMCs. These receptors originate from a woman in her 30s in good health and CMV-seropositive.

V and J are TRBV19 and TRBJ1-2; the match to TRBD1 covers 10 bases. The J segment lost 4 bases and the V segment lost 6 bases, leaving 8 bases of the junction unmatched. The CDR3 consists of 15 residues. Germline V gene data show CDR1 as LNHDA and CDR2 as SQIVND (reference sequence). The CDR3 loop reads CASRGTGAYGYGYTF. CDR3 bases: TGTGCCAGTAGGGGGACAGGGGCCTATGGCTATGGCTACACCTTC.

The chain has TRBV27 and TRBJ2-7, with a tentative D call TRBD2 (5 bases). CDR1 MNHEY and CDR2 SMNVEV come from the germline V gene (reference sequence). The germline V and J ends were trimmed by 6 bases and 3 bases, with 15 bases remaining between them. There are 14 residues in the CDR3. The chain's CDR3 is CASSYSSANYEQYF. CDR3 coding DNA: TGTGCCAGCAGCTACAGTAGCGCCAACTACGAGCAGTACTTC.

The chain is built from TRBV29-1 and TRBJ1-2; 9 bases line up with TRBD1. The CDR3 length is 13 residues. With V trimmed by 6 bases and J by 6 bases, 8 bases remained unmatched. Looked up from germline, CDR1 is SQVTM and CDR2 is ANQGSEA. CDR3 loop: CSVNRGRMDGYTF. The CDR3 DNA is TGCAGCGTCAACAGGGGGCGCATGGATGGCTACACCTTC.

This rearrangement joins TRBV18 to TRBJ2-7; D is unclear. The V and J ends lost 2 bases and 2 bases respectively, with 10 bases between them. The length of the CDR3 is 14 residues. CDR1 KGHSH and CDR2 LQKENI come from the germline V gene. The CDR3 reads CASSPNPETYEQYF. The CDR3 bases are TGTGCCAGCTCACCAAATCCAGAAACCTACGAGCAGTACTTC. Combining the CDR3 with reference TRBV18 and TRBJ2-7 gives the whole variable domain NAGVMQNPRHLVRRRGQEARLRCSPMKGHSHVYWYRQLPEEGLKFMVYLQKENIIDESGMPKERFSAEFPKEGPSILRIQQVVRGDSAAYFCASSPNPETYEQYFGPGTRLTVT.

V usage is TRBV6-1 and J usage is TRBJ1-3; maybe TRBD1 (5 bases). CDR3 length equals 14 residues. Germline CDR1 is MNHNS and CDR2 is SASEGT. Trimming took 7 bases from V and 4 from J, leaving 14 bases between them. The CDR3 DNA is TGTGCCAGCACCCCGATCTGGACAGGAAACACCATATATTTT. It encodes CASTPIWTGNTIYF.

The chain joins TRBV30 to TRBJ2-1, with TRBD2 matching 10 bases. This CDR3 region has 19 residues. Germline CDR1 is GTSNPN and CDR2 is SVGIG (reference sequence). V lost 0 bases to trimming and J lost 7 bases; unmatched junction nucleotides: 18. The CDR3 DNA is TGTGCCTGGAGTGTAAATAGGCTAGCGGGAGCCCAATGGTTGAATGAGCAGTTCTTC. Protein: CAWSVNRLAGAQWLNEQFF.

V usage is TRBV4-2 and J usage is TRBJ2-1; perhaps TRBD2 as D (5 bases). Per the germline V gene, CDR1 is LGHNA and CDR2 is YNFKEQ. V gave up 1 base and J gave up 9 bases, with 19 bases separating them. The CDR3 loop spans 16 amino acids. The CDR3 DNA is TGTGCCAGCAGCCAAGCTTCAGTCCGGGGTAGAGGTGAGCAGTTCTTC. Residues: CASSQASVRGRGEQFF.

The chain links TRBV6-1 to TRBJ1-3; D is unresolved. The CDR3 has 15 residues. Between the trimmed V and J ends, which lost 6 bases and 0 bases, there was a span of 12 bases. CDR1 MNHNS and CDR2 SASEGT come from the germline V gene. The CDR3: CASSSLRTSGNTIYF. CDR3 sequence (DNA): TGTGCCAGCAGCAGTCTCAGAACCTCTGGAAACACCATATATTTT.

The rearrangement uses TRBV7-8 and TRBJ1-1; the D gene is possibly TRBD1 (5 bases). V lost 0 bases, J lost 4 bases, and 9 bases lay in between. CDR3 length: 14 residues. From germline, CDR1 is SGHVS and CDR2 FQNEAQ. CDR3 sequence: CASSLAGGSTEAFF. The CDR3 DNA follows: TGTGCCAGCAGCTTAGCGGGGGGGAGCACTGAAGCTTTCTTT.

The chain combines TRBV5-6 with TRBJ2-7, with D possibly TRBD1 on 6 matching bases. This CDR3 region has 19 residues. Looked up from germline, CDR1 is SGHDT and CDR2 is YYEEEE. V lost 7 bases to trimming and J lost 1 base, with 30 bases between them. The CDR3 DNA sequence: TGTGCCAGCGGACGATTCGGGACAAGCATGATGGGATTTTCCTACGAGCAGTACTTC. It specifies CASGRFGTSMMGFSYEQYF.

The gene calls are TRBV19 and TRBJ2-1; 7 positions agree with TRBD2. The CDR3 has 13 residues. The V and J ends lost 10 bases and 7 bases, in that order; junction bases with no gene match: 10. CDR1 and CDR2 (germline): LNHDA, SQIVND (reference sequence). This CDR3 reads CATAGASVNEQFF. The CDR3 nucleotides read TGTGCCACTGCGGGAGCTAGTGTAAATGAGCAGTTCTTC.

The chain is built from TRBV29-1 and TRBJ2-3, with 15 positions matching TRBD2. The CDR3 is made up of 14 amino acids. The V gene's germline CDR1 is SQVTM and CDR2 ANQGSEA. J lost 4 bases, V lost 4 bases, and 0 bases had no gene match. Written as DNA, the CDR3 is TGCAGCGTTGGGACTAGCGGGGGGGCAGATACGCAGTATTTT. Its protein is CSVGTSGGADTQYF.

This clone was seen a single time. The sample has other DNA sequences that encode this CDR3 too. The chain is built from TRBV2 and TRBJ1-1; TRBD1 might be the D (5 bases). V gave up 9 bases and J gave up 4 bases, with 12 bases separating them. Germline CDR1 and CDR2: SNHLY and FYNNEI. The CDR3 length is 12 residues. CDR3 sequence (DNA): TGTGCCAGTAGGGGCGACGGCACTGAAGCTTTCTTT. Its protein is CASRGDGTEAFF. The full variable domain, with the rest looked up from reference TRBV2 and TRBJ1-1, is EPEVTQTPSHQVTQMGQEVILRCVPISNHLYFYWYRQILGQKVEFLVSFYNNEISEKSEIFDDQFSVERPDGSNFTLKIRSTKLEDSAMYFCASRGDGTEAFFGQGTRLTVV.

The chain recombines TRBV19 with TRBJ1-1, with 10 nucleotides matching TRBD1. The CDR3 loop spans 14 amino acids. Germline loops: CDR1 LNHDA, CDR2 SQIVND (reference sequence). J gave up 2 bases and V 9 bases, and 6 bases lay outside the gene matches. The CDR3 DNA sequence: TGTGCCAGCTTAAGACAGGGGGCAAACACTGAAGCTTTCTTT. This codes for CASLRQGANTEAFF.

This clone has just a few counts. The genes are TRBV7-9 and TRBJ1-1; tentative D call: TRBD1 (5 bases). CDR1 and CDR2 from the germline V gene are SEHNR and FQNEAQ (reference sequence). Between the trimmed V and J ends, which lost 7 bases and 5 bases, there was a span of 14 bases. CDR3 length: 13 residues. This CDR3 is CASTPVGGTEAFF. The CDR3 DNA sequence: TGTGCCAGCACCCCTGTCGGGGGAACTGAAGCTTTCTTT.

This chain uses TRBV5-1 with TRBJ2-2, with 8 bases matching TRBD2. Per germline, CDR1 SGHRS and CDR2 YFSETQ. J lost 3 bases, V lost 1 base, and 8 bases had no gene match. The length of the CDR3 is 17 residues. CDR3 in DNA: TGCGCCAGCAGCTTGAATACGCTAGCGGGTTACACCGGGGAGCTGTTTTTT. Amino acid sequence: CASSLNTLAGYTGELFF.

The V call is TRBV20-1, the J call TRBJ1-5; a weak D match, TRBD1 (5 bases). Germline V CDR1 and CDR2: DFQATT, SNEGSKA (reference sequence). V gave up 6 bases and J gave up 4 bases, with 7 bases separating them. This CDR3 has 11 residues. The CDR3 region has the DNA TGCAGTGCAGCAGGGAATCAGCCCCAGCATTTT. Residues: CSAAGNQPQHF.

The chain combines TRBV28 with TRBJ2-5, with TRBD1 matching over 7 bases. Trimming at V came to 3 bases and at J to 5 bases, leaving 9 bases not matched to a gene. Germline V gives CDR1 MDHEN, CDR2 SYDVKM. CDR3 size: 15 residues. The CDR3 sequence: CASSFPDRLRETQYF. In nucleotides, the CDR3 is TGTGCCAGCAGTTTCCCGGACAGGTTGCGTGAGACCCAGTACTTC.